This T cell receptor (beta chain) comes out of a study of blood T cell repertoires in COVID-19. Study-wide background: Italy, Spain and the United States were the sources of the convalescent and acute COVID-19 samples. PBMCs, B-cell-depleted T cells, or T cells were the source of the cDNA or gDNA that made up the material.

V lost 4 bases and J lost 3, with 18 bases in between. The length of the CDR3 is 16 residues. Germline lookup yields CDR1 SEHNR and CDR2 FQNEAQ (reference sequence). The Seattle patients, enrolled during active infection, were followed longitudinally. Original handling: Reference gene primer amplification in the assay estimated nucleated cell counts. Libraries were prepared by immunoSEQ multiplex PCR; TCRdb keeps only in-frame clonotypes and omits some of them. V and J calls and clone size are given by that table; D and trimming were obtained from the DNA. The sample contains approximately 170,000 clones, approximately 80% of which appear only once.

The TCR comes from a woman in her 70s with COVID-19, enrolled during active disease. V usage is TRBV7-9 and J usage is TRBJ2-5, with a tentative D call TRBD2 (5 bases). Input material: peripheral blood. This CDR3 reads CASSSPWASIEETQYF. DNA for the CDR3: TGTGCCAGCAGCTCCCCCTGGGCTAGCATTGAAGAGACCCAGTACTTC.